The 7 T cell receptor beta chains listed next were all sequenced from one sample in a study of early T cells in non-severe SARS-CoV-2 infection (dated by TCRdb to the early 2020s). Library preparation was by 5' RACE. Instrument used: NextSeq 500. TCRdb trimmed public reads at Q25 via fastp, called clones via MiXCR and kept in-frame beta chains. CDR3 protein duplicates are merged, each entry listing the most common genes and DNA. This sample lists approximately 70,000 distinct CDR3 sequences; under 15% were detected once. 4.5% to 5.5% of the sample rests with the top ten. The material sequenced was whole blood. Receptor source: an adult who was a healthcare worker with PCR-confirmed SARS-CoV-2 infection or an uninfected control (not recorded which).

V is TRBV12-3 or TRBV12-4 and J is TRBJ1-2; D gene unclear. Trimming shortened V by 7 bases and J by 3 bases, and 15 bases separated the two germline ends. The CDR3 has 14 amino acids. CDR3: CASTFPGKYYGYTF. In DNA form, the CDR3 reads TGTGCCAGCACTTTCCCGGGGAAATACTATGGCTACACCTTC.

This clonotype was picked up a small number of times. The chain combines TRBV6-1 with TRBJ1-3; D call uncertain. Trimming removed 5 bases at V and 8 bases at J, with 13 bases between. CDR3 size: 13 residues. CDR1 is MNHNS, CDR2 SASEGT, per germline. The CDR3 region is CASSNPQVDTIYF. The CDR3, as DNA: TGTGCCAGCAGTAATCCTCAAGTTGACACCATATATTTT.

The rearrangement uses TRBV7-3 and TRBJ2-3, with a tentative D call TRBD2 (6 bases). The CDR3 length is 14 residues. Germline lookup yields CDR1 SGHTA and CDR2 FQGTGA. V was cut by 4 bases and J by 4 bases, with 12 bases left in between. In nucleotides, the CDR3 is TGTGCCAGCAGCTCGGGAGTCCCACCAGATACGCAGTATTTT. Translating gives CASSSGVPPDTQYF.

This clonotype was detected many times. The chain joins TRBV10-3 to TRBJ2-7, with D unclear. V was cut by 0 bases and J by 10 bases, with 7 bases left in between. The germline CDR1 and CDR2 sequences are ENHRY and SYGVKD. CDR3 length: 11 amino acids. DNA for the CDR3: TGTGCCATCAGTGAGTCTTTAGGTCAGTACTTC. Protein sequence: CAISESLGQYF.

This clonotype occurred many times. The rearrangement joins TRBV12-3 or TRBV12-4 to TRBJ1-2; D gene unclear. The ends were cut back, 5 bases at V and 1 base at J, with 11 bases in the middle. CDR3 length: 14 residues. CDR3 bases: TGTGCCAGCAGTGGTCAAAGGCTTAACTATGGCTACACCTTC. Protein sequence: CASSGQRLNYGYTF.

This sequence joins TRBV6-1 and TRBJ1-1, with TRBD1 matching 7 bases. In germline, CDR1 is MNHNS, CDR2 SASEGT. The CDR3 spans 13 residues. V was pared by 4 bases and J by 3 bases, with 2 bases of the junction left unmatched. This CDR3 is CASSGTGHTEAFF. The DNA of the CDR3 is TGTGCCAGCAGTGGGACAGGTCACACTGAAGCTTTCTTT.

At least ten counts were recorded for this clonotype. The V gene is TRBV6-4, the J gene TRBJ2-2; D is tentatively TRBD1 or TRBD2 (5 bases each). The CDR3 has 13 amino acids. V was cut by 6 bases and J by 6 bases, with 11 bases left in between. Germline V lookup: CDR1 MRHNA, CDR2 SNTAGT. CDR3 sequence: CASSPGTAGELFF. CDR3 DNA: TGTGCCAGCAGCCCTGGGACGGCCGGGGAGCTGTTTTTT.